One sample yielded the 18 T cell receptor beta chains listed below, sequenced in a study of cytomegalovirus exposure and HLA in healthy donors (dated by TCRdb to 2017 to 2019). Preparation of the library involved the immunoSEQ multiplex PCR assay. The multiplex PCR relied on a mix of 60 forward primers for TCR Vbeta segments and 13 reverse primers for TCR Jbeta segments. TCRdb retrieved this table from immuneACCESS and kept in-frame rearrangements only. Not all clones are present; in checked studies, unresolved V genes account for under half, and no reason is known for the remainder. A total of about 120,000 clones appear in this sample, around 77% of them only once. The ten largest clones take up more than 4% of the sample. Sequencing was done on a sample of PBMCs. These receptors came from a male donor in good health and CMV-seropositive.

The rearrangement uses TRBV7-2 and TRBJ2-7; D unclear. The CDR3 runs 11 residues. Germline-derived CDR1 and CDR2 are SGHTA and FQGNSA. V dropped 5 bases and J dropped 4 bases, with 6 bases sitting between them. CDR3 DNA: TGTGCCAGCAGCCCCAGGTACGAGCAGTACTTC. Translating it yields CASSPRYEQYF. Full variable domain (rest looked up from reference TRBV7-2 and TRBJ2-7): GAGVSQSPSNKVTEKGKDVELRCDPISGHTALYWYRQSLGQGLEFLIYFQGNSAPDKSGLPSDRFSAERTGGSVSTLTIQRTQQEDSAVYLCASSPRYEQYFGPGTRLTVT.

V gene TRBV5-1 combines with J gene TRBJ2-2; D perhaps matches TRBD2 (6 bases). The CDR3 runs 15 residues. Looked up from germline, CDR1 is SGHRS and CDR2 is YFSETQ. V gave up 6 bases and J gave up 0 bases, with 12 bases separating them. In nucleotides, the CDR3 is TGCGCCAGCACCGAGCGGGCCTCGAACACCGGGGAGCTGTTTTTT. Its protein product is CASTERASNTGELFF.

The V and J genes are TRBV28 and TRBJ1-5; 8 nucleotides align to TRBD1. The germline CDR1 and CDR2 sequences are MDHEN and SYDVKM. The V segment lost 7 bases and the J segment 5 bases; nucleotides outside the gene matches: 13. This CDR3 contains 16 residues. This chain's CDR3 is CASNQIRGQGYQPQHF. The DNA for the CDR3 is TGTGCCAGCAACCAAATCAGGGGGCAGGGTTATCAGCCCCAGCATTTT.

The chain is built from TRBV12-1 and TRBJ1-2; TRBD1 is the table's D call, not checked against the DNA. TRBV12-1 is recorded as a pseudogene. The CDR3 contains 14 residues. CDR3 in DNA: TGTGCCAGCAGCTTCTTGACAGGGTTTGATGGCTACACCTTC. It is translated as CASSFLTGFDGYTF.

The chain combines TRBV7-8 with TRBJ2-7, with 10 bases aligning to TRBD2. Germline assignment: CDR1 SGHVS and CDR2 FQNEAQ. The CDR3 is made up of 17 amino acids. J gave up 6 bases and V 5 bases, and 16 bases lay outside the gene matches. Here the CDR3 DNA reads TGTGCCAGCAGCCCACTTTTTAGCGGGAGGACTGACCTCGAGCAGTACTTC. This codes for CASSPLFSGRTDLEQYF.

V is TRBV7-9 and J is TRBJ2-1; the D is unclear. This CDR3 has 17 residues. V was cut by 4 bases and J by 2 bases, with 18 bases left in between. From germline, CDR1 is SEHNR and CDR2 FQNEAQ (reference sequence). The CDR3 DNA is TGTGCCAGCAGCTCCATGACATCTGTCGGAACCTACAATGAGCAGTTCTTC. Residues: CASSSMTSVGTYNEQFF.

This clone has only a few counts. The rearrangement joins TRBV28 to TRBJ1-5, with TRBD1 matching over 8 bases. CDR1 MDHEN and CDR2 SYDVKM come from the germline V gene. The CDR3 is 15 amino acids. V shed 5 bases, J shed 7 bases, and the junction held 10 bases outside the gene matches. CDR3 sequence: CASSDMDRDGQPQHF. CDR3 in DNA: TGTGCCAGCAGTGACATGGACAGGGATGGCCAGCCCCAGCATTTT.

The CDR3 sequence: CASSPTGNNEQFF. DNA for the CDR3: TGTGCCAGCAGCCCCACAGGGAACAATGAGCAGTTCTTC. V is TRBV6-5 and J is TRBJ2-1; TRBD1 is a possible D gene (6 bases). Germline V gene data show CDR1 as MNHEY and CDR2 as SVGAGI. This CDR3 region has 13 residues. The V end was cut by 6 bases, the J end by 5 bases, with 11 bases between.

This chain links TRBV27 with TRBJ1-1; D unclear. The CDR3 contains 13 residues. Deletions cut 2 bases from V and 3 bases from J, with 7 bases between. Germline V gene data show CDR1 as MNHEY and CDR2 as SMNVEV (reference sequence). The CDR3 reads CASSLNADTEAFF. The CDR3 coding sequence is TGTGCCAGCAGTTTAAACGCGGACACTGAAGCTTTCTTT.

This clone has just one count. It is likely a read error: a sequence one base away is far more abundant. The rearrangement joins TRBV6-1 to TRBJ1-1; D is undetermined. The CDR3 length is 14 residues. Germline V gives CDR1 MNHNS, CDR2 SASEGT. Deletions cut 2 bases from V and 2 bases from J, with 9 bases between. The CDR3 bases are TGTGCCAGCAGTGAAACTGATGATAACACTGAAGCTTTCTTT. Translation: CASSETDDNTEAFF.

This rearrangement joins TRBV2 to TRBJ2-1; 15 bases line up with TRBD2. Germline lookup yields CDR1 SNHLY and CDR2 FYNNEI. With 8 bases clipped from V and 5 bases from J, the junction kept 7 bases outside the gene matches. This CDR3 has 16 residues. The CDR3 loop is CASRGTSGRKDNEQFF. In DNA, the CDR3 is TGTGCCAGCCGAGGGACTAGCGGGAGGAAGGACAATGAGCAGTTCTTC.

The rearrangement links TRBV30 to TRBJ2-4; 8 bases fit TRBD1. Germline trimming cut 4 bases from V and 0 bases from J; bases unmatched to any gene: 11. Germline CDR1 reads GTSNPN; CDR2 reads SVGIG (reference sequence). The CDR3 is made up of 17 amino acids. The CDR3 sequence: CAWTQGQGSSAKNIQYF. CDR3 DNA: TGTGCCTGGACTCAAGGACAGGGATCTTCAGCCAAAAACATTCAGTACTTC.

A single count supports this clone. The chain joins TRBV29-1 to TRBJ2-1, with a tentative D call TRBD2 (5 bases). Germline CDR1 SQVTM, CDR2 ANQGSEA. Trimming stripped 5 bases from V and 6 bases from J, with 11 bases between. The CDR3 has 12 amino acids. CDR3 protein: CSVIGGPNEQFF. The CDR3 nucleotides are TGCAGCGTTATTGGCGGGCCCAATGAGCAGTTCTTC.

The chain couples TRBV4-2 to TRBJ2-3; a possible D gene is TRBD1 (5 bases). V was shortened by 0 bases and J by 2 bases, with 9 bases between the two germline ends. CDR1 is LGHNA, CDR2 YNFKEQ, per germline. The CDR3 is made up of 15 amino acids. The CDR3: CASSQEDTSTDTQYF. CDR3 sequence (DNA): TGTGCCAGCAGCCAAGAGGACACTTCCACAGATACGCAGTATTTT.

This chain connects TRBV19 to TRBJ2-7; D gene ambiguous. This CDR3 spans 13 amino acids. Looked up from germline, CDR1 is LNHDA and CDR2 is SQIVND (reference sequence). With 6 bases removed from V and 4 bases from J, the gap between germline ends came to 13 bases. As DNA, the CDR3 is TGTGCCAGTAGCCCAGCGCTAATATACGAGCAGTACTTC. This codes for CASSPALIYEQYF. Full variable domain (remainder filled in from reference TRBV19 and TRBJ2-7): DGGITQSPKYLFRKEGQNVTLSCEQNLNHDAMYWYRQDPGQGLRLIYYSQIVNDFQKGDIAEGYSVSREKKESFPLTVTSAQKNPTAFYLCASSPALIYEQYFGPGTRLTVT.

The chain employs TRBV5-1 and TRBJ2-2; 15 bases align to TRBD2. Germline V gives CDR1 SGHRS, CDR2 YFSETQ. Losses at the gene ends were 0 bases for V and 5 bases for J; bases not matched to a gene: 11. CDR3 size: 20 residues. The CDR3 nucleotides are TGCGCCAGCAGCTTGGCTCCGGGACTAGCGGGGGGCCTAGTAACCGGGGAGCTGTTTTTT. It translates to CASSLAPGLAGGLVTGELFF.

Details on this clone: The junction differs from germline at one of its ends, possibly a read error. The rearrangement links TRBV30 to TRBJ2-6; D possibly corresponds to TRBD1 (5 bases). Germline-derived CDR1 and CDR2 are GTSNPN and SVGIG (reference sequence). This CDR3 is 16 amino acids long. CDR3 in amino acids: CAWKKGRRSGANGLTF. In nucleotides, the CDR3 is TGTGCCTGGAAAAAAGGCCGACGCTCTGGGGCCAACGGCCTGACTTTC.

CDR3 amino acids: CASSARQDGSYEQYF. The DNA for the CDR3 is TGTGCCAGCAGTGCCCGACAGGATGGCTCCTACGAGCAGTACTTC. The chain carries TRBV6-1 and TRBJ2-7; a weak D match, TRBD1 (6 bases). Germline V gene data show CDR1 as MNHNS and CDR2 as SASEGT. Trimming shortened V by 4 bases and J by 0 bases, and 13 bases separated the two germline ends. This CDR3 is built from 15 residues.